This T cell receptor beta chain was obtained from a study of shared clonotypes between healthy human individuals. Per germline, CDR1 SQVTM and CDR2 ANQGSEA. This CDR3 spans 13 amino acids. Trimming cost V 5 bases and J 4 bases; bases outside gene matches: 3. TCRdb keeps only in-frame clones here, not all; method: immunoSEQ multiplex PCR. Here the sample spans around 2,000,000 clones, just over 90% being singletons. Selected positively for CCR7 and CD45RO-negative, naive CD8 cells excluded terminally differentiated effector memory CD45RA+ cells. Sequencing input: naive CD8+ T cells from PBMCs. The receptor comes from a man younger than 30 in good health. Some clones in this sample may be carry-over from other donors' samples. V is TRBV29-1 and J is TRBJ2-1, with 9 bases fitting TRBD2. The CDR3 DNA follows: TGCAGCGTTAACGGACTAGCGTACAATGAGCAGTTCTTC. This encodes CSVNGLAYNEQFF.